This TCR beta chain was captured in a study of blood T cell repertoires in COVID-19. Study background: Italy, Spain and the United States were the sources of the convalescent and acute COVID-19 samples. The cDNA or gDNA used as material had been derived from T cells, B-cell-depleted T cells, or PBMCs.

Methods used by the authors: The assay estimated nucleated cells by amplifying reference gene primers. Profiling relied on immunoSEQ multiplex PCR, and the TCRdb table lists in-frame clones only, not all of them. That table is the source of V, J and clone size, and D and trimming were worked out from the DNA. This table holds roughly 67,000 clones, about four fifths found once. V shed 4 bases, J shed 0 bases, and the junction held 3 bases outside the gene matches. The germline V gene encodes CDR1 SGDLS and CDR2 YYNGEE. This CDR3 has 15 amino acids. The rearrangement links TRBV9 to TRBJ2-1; 8 bases align to TRBD2. The receptor's source is a woman aged 45-65 years with active or convalescent COVID-19. Sequenced: peripheral blood. CDR3 sequence: CASSLGTSSYNEQFF. In DNA form, the CDR3 reads TGTGCCAGCAGCCTGGGGACTAGCTCCTACAATGAGCAGTTCTTC.